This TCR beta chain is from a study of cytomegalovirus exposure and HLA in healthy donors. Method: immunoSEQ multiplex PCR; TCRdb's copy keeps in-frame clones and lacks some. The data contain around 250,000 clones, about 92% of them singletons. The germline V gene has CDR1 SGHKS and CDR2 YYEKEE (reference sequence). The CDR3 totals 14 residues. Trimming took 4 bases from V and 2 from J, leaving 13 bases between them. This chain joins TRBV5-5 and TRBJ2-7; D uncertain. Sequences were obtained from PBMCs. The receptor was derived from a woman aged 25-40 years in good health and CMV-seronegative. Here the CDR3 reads CASSDGQVPYEQYF. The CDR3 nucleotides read TGTGCCAGCAGCGACGGGCAGGTACCCTACGAGCAGTACTTC.